The clone carrying this TCR beta chain has ten or more counts. Template-switching 5'RACE yielded the TCR cDNA; a universal primer site and UMIs were added in the process. TCRdb recomputed calls from the 5' RACE reads with MiXCR, one row per CDR3 protein. The data show around 13,000 distinct CDR3 sequences, 4% to 6% seen once. This sample was taken from a study of T cells after yellow fever vaccination. This CDR3 has 12 residues. The V end lost 6 bases, the J end lost 10 bases, and 13 bases lay between the germline ends. Germline loops: CDR1 MNHEY, CDR2 SVGEGT. The receptor was isolated from a man younger than 45 who received the YFV17D yellow fever vaccine. V and J are TRBV6-2 or TRBV6-3 and TRBJ2-1, with a possible D match to TRBD1 (5 bases). This specimen was PBMCs, either bulk or a sorted T-cell subset (CD4+, CD8+, memory, or dextramer-sorted; not recorded which), taken 45 days after the yellow fever booster vaccination. CDR3 protein: CASSPIRGEQFF. The CDR3 DNA is TGTGCCAGCAGCCCAATAAGGGGAGAGCAGTTCTTC.